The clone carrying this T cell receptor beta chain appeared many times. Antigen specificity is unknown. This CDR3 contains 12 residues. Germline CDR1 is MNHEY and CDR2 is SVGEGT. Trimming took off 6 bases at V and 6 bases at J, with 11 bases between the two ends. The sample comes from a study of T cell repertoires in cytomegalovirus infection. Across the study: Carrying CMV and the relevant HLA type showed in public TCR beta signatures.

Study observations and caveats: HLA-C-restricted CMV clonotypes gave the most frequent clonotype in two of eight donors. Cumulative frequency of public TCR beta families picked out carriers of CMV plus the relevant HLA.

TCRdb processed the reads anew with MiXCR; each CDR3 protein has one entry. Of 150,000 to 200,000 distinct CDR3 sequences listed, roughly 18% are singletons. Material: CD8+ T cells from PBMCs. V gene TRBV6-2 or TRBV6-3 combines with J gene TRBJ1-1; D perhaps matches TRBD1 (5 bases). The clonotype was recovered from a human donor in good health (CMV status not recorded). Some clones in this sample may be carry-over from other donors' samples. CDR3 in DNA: TGTGCCAGCAGAATAGGGGTCGCTGAAGCTTTCTTT. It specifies CASRIGVAEAFF.